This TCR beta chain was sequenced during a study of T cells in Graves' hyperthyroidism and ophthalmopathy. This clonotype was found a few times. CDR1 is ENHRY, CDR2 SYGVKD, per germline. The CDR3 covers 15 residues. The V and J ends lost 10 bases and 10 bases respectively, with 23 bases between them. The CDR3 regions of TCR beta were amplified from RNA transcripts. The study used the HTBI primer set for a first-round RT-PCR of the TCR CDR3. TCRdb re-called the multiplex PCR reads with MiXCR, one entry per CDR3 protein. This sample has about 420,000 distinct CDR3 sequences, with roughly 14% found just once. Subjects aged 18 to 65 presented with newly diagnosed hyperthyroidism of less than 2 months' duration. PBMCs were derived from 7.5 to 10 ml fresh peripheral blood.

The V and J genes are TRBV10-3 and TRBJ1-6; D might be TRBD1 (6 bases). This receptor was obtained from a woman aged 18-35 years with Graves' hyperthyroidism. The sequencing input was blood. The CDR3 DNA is TGTGCCACCTGCCCGGACAGCGTGGGGTTCTCACCCCTCCACTTT. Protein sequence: CATCPDSVGFSPLHF.